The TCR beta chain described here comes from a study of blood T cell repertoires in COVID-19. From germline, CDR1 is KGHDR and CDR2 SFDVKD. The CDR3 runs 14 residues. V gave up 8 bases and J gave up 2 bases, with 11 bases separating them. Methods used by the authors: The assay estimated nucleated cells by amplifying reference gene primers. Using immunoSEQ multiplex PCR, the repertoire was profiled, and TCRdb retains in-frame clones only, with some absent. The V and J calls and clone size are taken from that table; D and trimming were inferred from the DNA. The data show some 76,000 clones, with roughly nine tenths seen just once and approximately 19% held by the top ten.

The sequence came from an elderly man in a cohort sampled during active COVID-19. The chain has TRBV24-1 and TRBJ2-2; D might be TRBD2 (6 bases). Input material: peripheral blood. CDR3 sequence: CATKAGTNTGELFF. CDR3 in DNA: TGTGCCACCAAGGCGGGGACCAACACCGGGGAGCTGTTTTTT.